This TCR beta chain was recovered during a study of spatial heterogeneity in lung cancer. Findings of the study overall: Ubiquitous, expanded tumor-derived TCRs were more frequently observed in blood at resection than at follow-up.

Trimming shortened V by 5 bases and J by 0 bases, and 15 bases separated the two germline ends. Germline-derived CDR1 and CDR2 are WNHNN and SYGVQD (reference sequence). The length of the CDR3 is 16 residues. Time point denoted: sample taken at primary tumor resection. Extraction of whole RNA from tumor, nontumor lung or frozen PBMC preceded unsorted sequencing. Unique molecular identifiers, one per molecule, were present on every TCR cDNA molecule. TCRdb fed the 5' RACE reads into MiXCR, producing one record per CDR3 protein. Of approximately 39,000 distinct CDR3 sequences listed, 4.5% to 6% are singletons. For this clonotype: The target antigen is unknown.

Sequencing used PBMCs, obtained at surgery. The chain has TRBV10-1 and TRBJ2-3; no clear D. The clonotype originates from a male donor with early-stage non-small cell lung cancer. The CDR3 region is CASSTAGSTSTDTQYF. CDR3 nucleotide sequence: TGCGCCAGCAGTACTGCTGGATCCACTAGCACAGATACGCAGTATTTT.